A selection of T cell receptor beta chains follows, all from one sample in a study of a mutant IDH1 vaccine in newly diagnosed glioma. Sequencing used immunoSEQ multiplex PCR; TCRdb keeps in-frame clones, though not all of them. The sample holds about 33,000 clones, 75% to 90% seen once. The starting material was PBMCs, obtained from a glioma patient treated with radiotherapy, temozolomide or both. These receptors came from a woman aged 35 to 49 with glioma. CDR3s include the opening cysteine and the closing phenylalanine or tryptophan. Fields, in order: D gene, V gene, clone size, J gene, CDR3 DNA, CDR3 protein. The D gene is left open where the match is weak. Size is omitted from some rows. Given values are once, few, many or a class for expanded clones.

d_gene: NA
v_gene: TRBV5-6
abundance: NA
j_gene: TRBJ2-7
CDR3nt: TGTGCCAGCAGCCCCTTAGACAGGGCGGGAGACGAGCAGTACTTC
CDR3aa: CASSPLDRAGDEQYF

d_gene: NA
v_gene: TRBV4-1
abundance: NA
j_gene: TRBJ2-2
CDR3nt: TGCGCCAGCAGCCACCCCTCCGGCGGGAAGAACACCGGGGAGCTGTTTTTT
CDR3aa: CASSHPSGGKNTGELFF

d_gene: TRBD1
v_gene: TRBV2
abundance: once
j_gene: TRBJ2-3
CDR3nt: TGTGCCAGCGAAGGGACAGGGACAACAGATACGCAGTATTTT
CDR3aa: CASEGTGTTDTQYF

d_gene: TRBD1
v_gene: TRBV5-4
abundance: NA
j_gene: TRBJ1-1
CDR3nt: TGTGCCAGCAGAACAGGGGGCAGGAACACTGAAGCTTTCTTT
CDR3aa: CASRTGGRNTEAFF

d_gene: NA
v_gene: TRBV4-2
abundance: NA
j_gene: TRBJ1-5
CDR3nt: TGTGCCAGCAGCCAAGATCGGTCGGCCCAGCCCCAGCATTTT
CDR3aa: CASSQDRSAQPQHF

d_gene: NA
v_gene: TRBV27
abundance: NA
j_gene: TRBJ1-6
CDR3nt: TGTGCCAGCAGTTTATTGGTGGAGGGATCGAAATCACCCCTCCACTTT
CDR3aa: CASSLLVEGSKSPLHF

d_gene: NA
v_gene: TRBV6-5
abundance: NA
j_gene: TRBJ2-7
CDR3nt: TGTGCCAGCAGCAACGGGGGTGAGCAGTACTTC
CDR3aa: CASSNGGEQYF

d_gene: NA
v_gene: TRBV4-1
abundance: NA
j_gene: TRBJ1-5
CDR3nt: TGCGCCAGCAGCCAACCCGGGACACAATTCAATCAGCCCCAGCATTTT
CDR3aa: CASSQPGTQFNQPQHF

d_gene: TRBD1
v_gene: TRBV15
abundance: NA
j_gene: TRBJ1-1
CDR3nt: TGTGCCACCAGCAGGACAGGGGGCGCGGGGTCTACTGAAGCTTTCTTT
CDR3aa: CATSRTGGAGSTEAFF

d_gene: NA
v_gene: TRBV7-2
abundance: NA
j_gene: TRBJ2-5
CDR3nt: TGTGCCAGCAGCTCCCAGGGTCCCCTCGGGAAGACCCAGTACTTC
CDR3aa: CASSSQGPLGKTQYF

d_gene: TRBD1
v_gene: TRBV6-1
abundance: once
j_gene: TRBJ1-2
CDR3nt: TGTGCCAGCAGTCCCCAGGGGGGGGAAGCTAGCTACACCTTC
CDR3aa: CASSPQGGEASYTF

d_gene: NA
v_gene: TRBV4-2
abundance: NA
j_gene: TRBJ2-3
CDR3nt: TGTGCCAGCAGCCAAGATCGGCTGGTCACAGATACGCAGTATTTT
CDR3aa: CASSQDRLVTDTQYF

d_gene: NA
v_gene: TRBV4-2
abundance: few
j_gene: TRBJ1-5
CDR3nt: TGTGCCAGCAGCCAGCAACCACAGGGTCGGGAATATAGCAATCAGCCCCAGCATTTT
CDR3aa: CASSQQPQGREYSNQPQHF

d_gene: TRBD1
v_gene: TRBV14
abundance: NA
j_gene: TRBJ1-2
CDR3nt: TGTGCCAGCAGCCAAGATCTCCAGGGGGCGAGAGGCTACACCTTC
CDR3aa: CASSQDLQGARGYTF

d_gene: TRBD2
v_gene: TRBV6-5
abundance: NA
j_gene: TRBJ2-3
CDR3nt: TGTGCCAGCAGTGCCCTAGCGGGGGGCACAGATACGCAGTATTTT
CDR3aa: CASSALAGGTDTQYF

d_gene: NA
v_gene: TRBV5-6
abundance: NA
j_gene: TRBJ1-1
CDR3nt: TGTGCCAGCAGCTTGGTGGGAACTGAAGCTTTCTTT
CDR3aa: CASSLVGTEAFF

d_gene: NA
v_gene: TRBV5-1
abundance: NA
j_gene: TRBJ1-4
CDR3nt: TGCGCCAGCAGCCCGACAGCAACTAATGAAAAACTGTTTTTT
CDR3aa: CASSPTATNEKLFF

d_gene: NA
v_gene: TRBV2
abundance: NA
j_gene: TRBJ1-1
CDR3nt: TGTGCCAGCAGTGGGGCGCTGAACACTGAAGCTTTCTTT
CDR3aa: CASSGALNTEAFF

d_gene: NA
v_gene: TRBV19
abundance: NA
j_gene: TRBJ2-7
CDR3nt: TGTGCCAGTAGTGGGGGGAAAGCCCCCTACGAGCAGTACTTC
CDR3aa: CASSGGKAPYEQYF

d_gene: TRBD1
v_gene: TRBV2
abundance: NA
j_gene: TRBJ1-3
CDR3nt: TGTGCCAGCTCGGGACAGACTAGCTCTGGAAACACCATATATTTT
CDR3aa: CASSGQTSSGNTIYF

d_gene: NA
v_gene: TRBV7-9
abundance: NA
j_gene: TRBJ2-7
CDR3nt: TGTGCCAGCAGCTCCCCCTTAGGAGGGTTCAACGAGCAGTACTTC
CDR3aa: CASSSPLGGFNEQYF

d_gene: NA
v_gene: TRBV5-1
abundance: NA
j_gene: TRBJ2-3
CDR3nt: TGCGCCAGCAGCTTGGCGGACACCGTTCCCACAGATACGCAGTATTTT
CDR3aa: CASSLADTVPTDTQYF